The 9 T cell receptor beta chains given below trace back to one sample, sequenced in a study of T cells in Graves' hyperthyroidism and ophthalmopathy. RNA transcripts provided the source from which TCR beta CDR3 regions were amplified. Researchers ran a first-round RT-PCR on the TCR CDR3 using the HTBI primer set. A single record per CDR3 protein comes from TCRdb applying MiXCR to the multiplex PCR reads. The table records around 420,000 distinct CDR3 sequences, 15% to 19% of them present only once. Sequenced: blood. The source of these receptors is a woman under 30 with Graves' hyperthyroidism.

A few counts support this clonotype. The V call is TRBV12-3 or TRBV12-4, the J call TRBJ2-1; no clear D. The CDR3 runs 10 residues. V shed 6 bases and J shed 7 bases, with 4 bases lying between them. CDR3 loop: CASRRNEQFF. DNA for the CDR3: TGTGCCAGCAGGAGGAATGAGCAGTTCTTC.

This clonotype was detected many times. J is TRBJ2-3 and V is TRBV20-1; TRBD1 might be the D (5 bases). CDR1 and CDR2 from the germline V gene are DFQATT and SNEGSKA (reference sequence). The length of the CDR3 is 11 residues. V dropped 5 bases and J dropped 5 bases, with 8 bases sitting between them. CDR3 in DNA: TGCAGTGCTCCGACAGTAGATACGCAGTATTTT. Translated: CSAPTVDTQYF.

V gene TRBV29-1 combines with J gene TRBJ2-7; 9 bases line up with TRBD1. The germline V gene has CDR1 SQVTM and CDR2 ANQGSEA. The CDR3 contains 15 residues. The V gene end was trimmed by 3 bases and the J gene end by 2 bases; junction bases not matched to a gene: 8. The CDR3 bases are TGCAGCGTTGACACCCGGACAGGGGCTCCCTACGAGCAGTACTTC. Residues: CSVDTRTGAPYEQYF.

V is TRBV9 and J is TRBJ2-7; 7 bases map to TRBD1. Germline assignment: CDR1 SGDLS and CDR2 YYNGEE. The V and J ends lost 4 bases and 9 bases, in that order; junction bases with no gene match: 10. The CDR3 extends over 13 amino acids. CDR3 nucleotides: TGTGCCAGCAGCCCTCGGGACAGCGTGGGGCAGTACTTC. Residues: CASSPRDSVGQYF.

The J gene is TRBJ1-3, the V gene TRBV19, with D perhaps matching TRBD1 (5 bases). The CDR3 has 14 amino acids. The germline V gene has CDR1 LNHDA and CDR2 SQIVND (reference sequence). Deletions cut 7 bases from V and 0 bases from J, with 10 bases between. Written as DNA, the CDR3 is TGTGCCAGTATGGGGCAGACCTCTGGAAACACCATATATTTT. This sequence encodes CASMGQTSGNTIYF.

The V gene is TRBV20-1, the J gene TRBJ2-7; 8 nucleotides align to TRBD1. Looked up from germline, CDR1 is DFQATT and CDR2 is SNEGSKA (reference sequence). The V gene end was trimmed by 3 bases and the J gene end by 5 bases; junction bases not matched to a gene: 9. The CDR3 length is 14 residues. CDR3 in amino acids: CSASYADRVNEQYF. The CDR3 DNA reads TGCAGTGCTAGTTATGCGGACAGGGTAAACGAGCAGTACTTC.

As regards this clonotype: An end of the junction does not agree with germline; a read error may underlie this. This chain connects TRBV9 to TRBJ2-1, with D possibly TRBD2 on 6 matching bases. Germline V gene data show CDR1 as SGDLS and CDR2 as YYNGEE. This CDR3 spans 17 amino acids. CDR3 in amino acids: CASSVDYGLRTYNERFF. The CDR3 DNA reads as TGTGCCAGCAGCGTCGATTACGGACTACGAACCTACAATGAGCGGTTCTTC.

This clonotype has a handful of counts. The V and J genes are TRBV6-1 and TRBJ1-5; tentative D call: TRBD1 (6 bases). The germline gives CDR1 MNHNS, CDR2 SASEGT. The CDR3 is 13 residues long. V shed 6 bases and J shed 11 bases, with 17 bases lying between them. The CDR3 DNA reads as TGTGCCAGCAGAACCCAACAGGGTAGGGCCCAGCATTTT. Protein product: CASRTQQGRAQHF.

The gene calls are TRBV9 and TRBJ1-5; tentatively, D is TRBD1 (5 bases). This CDR3 has 15 residues. Germline loops: CDR1 SGDLS, CDR2 YYNGEE. Between the trimmed V and J ends, which lost 0 bases and 3 bases, there was a span of 10 bases. The CDR3: CASSVGGGVNQPQHF. Here the CDR3 DNA reads TGTGCCAGCAGCGTAGGGGGGGGTGTCAATCAGCCCCAGCATTTT.